The text below deals with one T cell receptor beta chain. These data are taken from a study of chemoradiotherapy in HPV16-positive cancers. Here immunoSEQ multiplex PCR was the method, and the copy in TCRdb shows in-frame clones only, minus some. The profile covers about 8,600 clones, with around nine tenths appearing a single time and more than 13% taken by the ten largest. With 5 bases removed from V and 0 bases from J, the gap between germline ends came to 11 bases. There are 14 residues in the CDR3. Per germline, CDR1 SGHRS and CDR2 YFSETQ. This clonotype originated in a human donor with HPV-associated anogenital cancer. The sample in question was blood, obtained from a patient who underwent chemoradiotherapy. J is TRBJ1-1 and V is TRBV5-1; perhaps TRBD1 as D (6 bases). CDR3 amino acids: CASSTGSMNTEAFF. As DNA, the CDR3 is TGCGCCAGCAGTACAGGGTCCATGAACACTGAAGCTTTCTTT.